One and the same sample provided the 8 T cell receptor beta chains below, sequenced in a study of cytomegalovirus exposure and HLA in healthy donors. TCRdb keeps only in-frame clones here, not all; method: immunoSEQ multiplex PCR. The table has about 74,000 clones, 94% seen once. The specimen was PBMCs. These receptors all come from a man aged 18 to 30 in good health and CMV-seropositive.

The J gene is TRBJ1-1, the V gene TRBV4-1, with D uncertain. Germline lookup yields CDR1 MGHRA and CDR2 YSYEKL. CDR3 length: 17 amino acids. The V gene lost 0 bases and the J gene lost 6 bases, with 20 bases spanning the gap. CDR3 in amino acids: CASSQDGLRGLPAEAFF. For the CDR3, the DNA is TGCGCCAGCAGCCAAGATGGACTGCGGGGTCTCCCAGCTGAAGCTTTCTTT.

The V gene is TRBV7-9, the J gene TRBJ2-3; 10 bases match TRBD1. Germline lookup yields CDR1 SEHNR and CDR2 FQNEAQ (reference sequence). Trimming removed 5 bases from V and 4 bases from J; junction bases left unmatched: 6. This CDR3 is built from 15 residues. CDR3 residues: CASSRDRGRSDTQYF. As DNA, the CDR3 is TGTGCCAGCAGCCGGGACAGGGGTAGGTCAGATACGCAGTATTTT. The whole variable domain, remainder taken from reference TRBV7-9 and TRBJ2-3, is DTGVSQNPRHKITKRGQNVTFRCDPISEHNRLYWYRQTLGQGPEFLTYFQNEAQLEKSRLLSDRFSAERPKGSFSTLEIQRTEQGDSAMYLCASSRDRGRSDTQYFGPGTRLTVL.

The chain carries TRBV7-9 and TRBJ2-7, with TRBD1 as a possible D gene (5 bases). Per the germline V gene, CDR1 is SEHNR and CDR2 is FQNEAQ (reference sequence). The CDR3 has 15 residues. Trimming removed 3 bases from V and 3 bases from J, with 15 bases in between. The CDR3 coding sequence is TGTGCCAGCAGCTTCGGAACAGGAAAAATCTACGAGCAGTACTTC. Translating it yields CASSFGTGKIYEQYF.

This rearrangement joins TRBV4-2 to TRBJ2-1, with a tentative D call TRBD2 (5 bases). The CDR3 is 13 residues long. CDR1 LGHNA and CDR2 YNFKEQ come from the germline V gene. With 1 base removed from V and 7 bases from J, the gap between germline ends came to 8 bases. CDR3 nucleotides: TGTGCCAGCAGCCAAGTAGGCGGGAATGAGCAGTTCTTC. Protein sequence: CASSQVGGNEQFF.

The chain links TRBV14 to TRBJ2-1, with 8 nucleotides matching TRBD2. Trimming at V came to 2 bases and at J to 8 bases, leaving 11 bases not matched to a gene. The CDR3 is 16 residues long. Germline CDR1 reads SGHDN; CDR2 reads FVKESK. The CDR3 protein is CASSQWNSGSRDEQFF. The CDR3 DNA follows: TGTGCCAGCAGCCAATGGAACAGCGGGAGTAGGGATGAGCAGTTCTTC.

This chain links TRBV18 with TRBJ2-5; D might be TRBD2 (5 bases). The germline V gene has CDR1 KGHSH and CDR2 LQKENI. Deletions cut 3 bases from V and 2 bases from J, with 13 bases between. The CDR3 extends over 15 amino acids. CDR3 loop: CASSPTFREQETQYF. The CDR3 DNA reads TGTGCCAGCTCACCCACCTTTCGGGAACAAGAGACCCAGTACTTC.

The chain employs TRBV23-1 and TRBJ2-3; possibly TRBD1 for D (5 bases). TRBV23-1 is an ORF, and what it does is uncertain. CDR3 size: 16 residues. V lost 7 bases and J 2 bases, leaving 19 bases between the germline ends. The CDR3 spells CASTDIYRTHTDTQYF. CDR3 in DNA: TGCGCCAGCACCGATATTTACAGGACCCACACAGATACGCAGTATTTT.

V gene TRBV5-1 combines with J gene TRBJ2-1; 8 bases agree with TRBD2. The CDR3 is 16 amino acids. V was pared by 0 bases and J by 2 bases, with 4 bases of the junction left unmatched. The germline gives CDR1 SGHRS, CDR2 YFSETQ. CDR3 coding DNA: TGCGCCAGCAGCTTGGGGGGCGGGAGGACCTACAATGAGCAGTTCTTC. Protein sequence: CASSLGGGRTYNEQFF.